The entry below describes one T cell receptor (beta chain). The antigen remains undetermined. Unique molecular identifiers were carried by the TCR beta cDNA libraries. TCRdb reprocessed the PCR reads via MiXCR and lists one record per CDR3 protein. The sample has about 820,000 distinct CDR3 sequences, around 53% seen once; the top ten hold about 4.8%. The sample belongs to a study of post-analysis software for immune sequencing data. Turning to the study itself: Progressive-relapsing, secondary progressive and relapsing-remitting multiple sclerosis were among the disease courses included. Regarding the study as a whole: Co-batched samples clustered tightly together by F measure. Normalized Chao1 diversity was significantly lower in multiple sclerosis patients than in controls. TRBV5-6, TRBV5-1 and TRBV20-1 belonged to a set of roughly 5 TRBV segments that were more frequent in patients than controls.

CDR1 SEHNR and CDR2 FQNEAQ come from the germline V gene (reference sequence). Trimming removed 6 bases from V and 3 bases from J, with 30 bases in between. This CDR3 spans 19 amino acids. This clonotype originated in a girl aged 10-17 years with multiple sclerosis. The chain couples TRBV7-9 to TRBJ2-7, with a possible D match to TRBD1 (6 bases). Sequencing input: blood. CDR3 residues: CASSSDSLLLSSINYEQYF. In DNA form, the CDR3 reads TGTGCCAGCAGTTCGGACAGTCTCCTATTGTCCTCTATCAACTACGAGCAGTACTTC.